This T cell receptor (beta chain) was identified in a study of control samples from healthy donors and cancer patients. CDR3 size: 15 residues. The V and J ends lost 0 bases and 7 bases respectively, with 12 bases between them. Looked up from germline, CDR1 is MNHEY and CDR2 is SVGAGI. Method: immunoSEQ multiplex PCR; TCRdb's copy keeps in-frame clones and lacks some. The sample has about 150,000 clones, just under 95% seen once. This clone is a singleton in its sample. Sequencing was carried out using blood. J is TRBJ1-4 and V is TRBV6-5; D might be TRBD1 (5 bases). This sequence originates from a middle-aged man in good health. The CDR3 DNA reads TGTGCCAGCAGTTACTCGGGGCAGGCAGGTGAAAAACTGTTTTTT. This translates into CASSYSGQAGEKLFF.